The 9 T cell receptor beta chains given below trace back to one sample, sequenced in a study of radiation and T cells in renal cell carcinoma. Time point here: baseline pretreatment blood. Treatment in this sample: 15 Gy SBRT to primary tumor, nephrectomy 4 weeks later. The repertoire was sequenced with immunoSEQ multiplex PCR; TCRdb's copy has only in-frame clones and lacks some. This sample yields about 140,000 clones, of which 83% are seen a single time; roughly 23% belongs to the top ten. Sequenced material: blood, taken from a patient whose treatment included radiotherapy and nephrectomy. Every receptor here comes from a woman in her forties or fifties with renal cell carcinoma.

This chain uses TRBV6-6 with TRBJ2-2; 10 bases line up with TRBD1. The germline gives CDR1 MNHNY, CDR2 SVGAGI (reference sequence). This CDR3 is built from 15 residues. V gave up 5 bases and J gave up 8 bases; unmatched junction bases: 8. This CDR3 reads CASSRRQGAVGELFF. CDR3 in DNA: TGTGCCAGCAGTCGCCGACAGGGGGCGGTGGGGGAGCTGTTTTTT.

The count of this clone is one. The chain has TRBV5-6 and TRBJ2-7; a possible D gene is TRBD2 (6 bases). Germline V lookup: CDR1 SGHDT, CDR2 YYEEEE. The CDR3 covers 14 residues. The V and J ends lost 3 bases and 9 bases respectively, with 19 bases between them. The CDR3 sequence: CASSSRDLWGGQYF. DNA of the CDR3: TGTGCCAGCAGCTCTCGGGACTTATGGGGTGGGCAGTACTTC.

The rearrangement joins TRBV30 to TRBJ2-1; 10 nucleotides align to TRBD2. CDR3 length equals 15 residues. The V segment lost 0 bases and the J segment 4 bases; nucleotides outside the gene matches: 3. Per germline, CDR1 GTSNPN and CDR2 SVGIG (reference sequence). CDR3 protein: CAWSVLAGSYNEQFF. The CDR3 region has the DNA TGTGCCTGGAGTGTACTAGCGGGGTCTTACAATGAGCAGTTCTTC.

This clone has just one count. V is TRBV6-4 and J is TRBJ1-2, with D perhaps TRBD1 (6 bases). Trimming took off 6 bases at V and 8 bases at J, with 16 bases between the two ends. The CDR3 is made up of 13 amino acids. Germline V gene sequence: CDR1 MRHNA, CDR2 SNTAGT. This CDR3 is CASSEEQGWGYTF. The CDR3 DNA follows: TGTGCCAGCAGCGAAGAACAGGGATGGGGCTACACCTTC.

The chain has TRBV30 and TRBJ1-5; D remains unclear. This CDR3 spans 13 amino acids. Germline-derived CDR1 and CDR2 are GTSNPN and SVGIG (reference sequence). V lost 0 bases to trimming and J lost 4 bases, with 7 bases between them. CDR3 DNA: TGTGCCTGGAGTGTACCGGGGAATCAGCCCCAGCATTTT. Translated, it gives CAWSVPGNQPQHF.

The CDR3 DNA follows: TGTGCCAGCAAGGGCCAAGAGACCCAGTACTTC. Amino acids: CASKGQETQYF. The rearrangement links TRBV2 to TRBJ2-5; no definite D call. CDR3 length: 11 amino acids. The V gene lost 7 bases and the J gene lost 1 base, with 4 bases spanning the gap. CDR1 is SNHLY and CDR2 is FYNNEI in the germline V gene.

The chain links TRBV9 to TRBJ2-2; D is possibly TRBD1 (6 bases). Trimming stripped 4 bases from V and 0 bases from J, with 10 bases between. The V gene's germline CDR1 is SGDLS and CDR2 YYNGEE. The CDR3 covers 15 residues. The CDR3, as DNA: TGTGCCAGCAGCATTAGACAGGCGAACACCGGGGAGCTGTTTTTT. This codes for CASSIRQANTGELFF.

Written as DNA, the CDR3 is TGTGCCAGCAGCTTAATGGATTTGAGCTACGAGCAGTACTTC. Its protein product is CASSLMDLSYEQYF. The chain has TRBV7-2 and TRBJ2-7; no definite D call. This CDR3 spans 14 amino acids. Trimming took off 2 bases at V and 3 bases at J, with 11 bases between the two ends. Germline-derived CDR1 and CDR2 are SGHTA and FQGNSA.

This clone was counted a single time. The rearrangement links TRBV4-3 to TRBJ2-3; 8 bases are shared with TRBD2. The CDR3 has 17 amino acids. After removal of 0 bases from V and 5 bases from J, the junction contained 10 bases not matched to a gene. Germline V CDR1 and CDR2: LGHNA, YSLEER. CDR3 DNA: TGCGCCAGCAGCCAAGATACAAGCGGGGGCGCGGGAGATACGCAGTATTTT. It codes for CASSQDTSGGAGDTQYF.